The T cell receptor beta chain under discussion was sequenced for a study of shared T cell receptors in the human thymus. The CDR3 has 14 amino acids. Looked up from germline, CDR1 is LGHNA and CDR2 is YSLEER. V was pared by 5 bases and J by 1 base, with 12 bases between. Generated by immunoSEQ multiplex PCR, the TCRdb table keeps only in-frame clones and is missing some. The sample includes around 68,000 clones, about 95% of them seen just once. The chain is built from TRBV4-3 and TRBJ2-7; D is possibly TRBD1 (5 bases). Sequenced sample: thymocytes. The sequence came from a human donor. CDR3 coding DNA: TGCGCCAGCAGCGGGGCGGTGCCTTCCTACGAGCAGTACTTC. This sequence encodes CASSGAVPSYEQYF.